These T cell receptor beta chains were read from a single sample in a study of blood T cells in healthy people across ages. Each CDR3 protein gets one entry after TCRdb re-called the 5' RACE reads with MiXCR. Of 800,000 to 900,000 distinct CDR3 sequences in the sample, about 62% were seen once. The sequenced material came from blood. These receptors were collected from a man under 40 in good health. Both conserved end residues are part of each CDR3. Fields, in order: J gene, clone size, D gene, V gene, CDR3 protein, CDR3 DNA. A D gene is named only where the DNA matches it firmly. Clone sizes are given selectively: once, few, many, or a class where the clone is expanded.

>TRBJ2-6|NA|NA|TRBV2
CASSETLGAGANVLTF
TGTGCCAGCAGTGAGACTTTGGGAGCTGGGGCCAACGTCCTGACTTTC
>TRBJ2-1|NA|TRBD2|TRBV3-1
CASSQEGGSSYNEQFF
TGTGCCAGCAGCCAAGAGGGGGGGAGCTCCTACAATGAGCAGTTCTTC
>TRBJ2-1|NA|TRBD2|TRBV2
CASSGLAGPNEQFF
TGTGCCAGCAGTGGGCTAGCGGGTCCCAATGAGCAGTTCTTC
>TRBJ1-2|NA|NA|TRBV29-1
CSVRDTGWNGYTF
TGCAGCGTGCGGGATACGGGATGGAATGGCTACACCTTC
>TRBJ2-2|NA|TRBD2|TRBV7-2
CASSLAVLAGGHGGELFF
TGTGCCAGCAGCTTAGCGGTTCTAGCGGGGGGGCATGGCGGGGAGCTGTTTTTT
>TRBJ2-6|few|NA|TRBV7-3
CASSFPGSGANVLTF
TGTGCCAGCAGCTTCCCAGGGTCTGGGGCCAACGTCCTGACTTTC
>TRBJ2-1|NA|NA|TRBV6-2/TRBV6-3
CASSPWGHFLYNEQFF
TGTGCCAGCAGTCCTTGGGGACACTTCCTTTACAATGAGCAGTTCTTC
>TRBJ1-4|NA|NA|TRBV4-2
CASSLNTGSREKLFF
TGTGCCAGCAGCCTAAATACAGGGTCGCGTGAAAAACTGTTTTTT
>TRBJ1-6|NA|TRBD1|TRBV2
CASNGQGTSPLHF
TGTGCCAGCAATGGACAGGGGACTTCACCCCTCCACTTT
>TRBJ2-1|NA|TRBD2|TRBV9
CASSVSGGGANNEQFF
TGTGCCAGCAGCGTGTCTGGCGGGGGGGCTAACAATGAGCAGTTCTTC
>TRBJ1-2|NA|NA|TRBV24-1
CATSDSLKAGYTF
TGTGCCACTAGTGATTCCCTCAAGGCGGGCTACACCTTC
>TRBJ2-7|few|NA|TRBV29-1
CSVEGLSGRVSYEQYF
TGCAGCGTTGAAGGACTATCGGGACGGGTCTCCTACGAGCAGTACTTC
>TRBJ2-1|NA|TRBD1|TRBV12-3/TRBV12-4
CASSFRQGGEEQFF
TGTGCCAGCAGTTTTCGACAGGGCGGAGAGGAGCAGTTCTTC
>TRBJ1-1|few|NA|TRBV7-9
CASSWTAEAFF
TGTGCCAGCAGCTGGACAGCTGAAGCTTTCTTT
>TRBJ2-7|NA|NA|TRBV7-2
CASSPGSGSYEQYF
TGTGCCAGCAGCCCTGGGAGCGGCTCCTACGAGCAGTACTTC
>TRBJ1-2|few|NA|TRBV12-3/TRBV12-4
CASSGGGLSYGYTF
TGTGCCAGCAGCGGGGGCGGGCTGTCCTATGGCTACACCTTC
>TRBJ2-1|NA|TRBD1|TRBV10-3
CAISGGTGTYNEQFF
TGTGCCATCAGCGGGGGGACAGGGACCTACAATGAGCAGTTCTTC
>TRBJ2-1|NA|NA|TRBV24-1
CATSDSSGSGRNEQFF
TGTGCCACCAGTGATTCCTCCGGGTCAGGGAGGAATGAGCAGTTCTTC
>TRBJ2-1|few|NA|TRBV6-5
CATALGQTERYNEQFF
TGTGCCACTGCCCTCGGGCAAACCGAAAGATACAATGAGCAGTTCTTC
>TRBJ2-5|NA|NA|TRBV18
CASSPPAEFQETQYF
TGTGCCAGCTCACCACCGGCCGAATTTCAAGAGACCCAGTACTTC
>TRBJ2-6|NA|NA|TRBV28
CASSFRQGISGANVLTF
TGTGCCAGCAGTTTTAGGCAGGGTATCTCTGGGGCCAACGTCCTGACTTTC
>TRBJ2-7|NA|NA|TRBV27
CASSLMAGPYEQYF
TGTGCCAGCAGTTTAATGGCGGGGCCCTACGAGCAGTACTTC
>TRBJ1-2|few|TRBD1|TRBV7-2
CASSFDRDNYGYTF
TGTGCCAGCAGCTTCGACAGGGATAACTATGGCTACACCTTC
>TRBJ2-5|NA|TRBD2|TRBV20-1
CSAFSGAGGETQYF
TGCAGTGCCTTCAGTGGAGCGGGGGGGGAGACCCAGTACTTC
>TRBJ1-5|NA|NA|TRBV28
CASGSASNQPQHF
TGTGCCAGCGGATCTGCTAGCAATCAGCCCCAGCATTTT
>TRBJ2-7|NA|TRBD1|TRBV27
CASSLSTGARYEQYF
TGTGCCAGCAGTTTATCGACAGGGGCCAGGTACGAGCAGTACTTC
>TRBJ2-5|NA|TRBD1|TRBV6-6
CASSYLDRGETQYF
TGTGCCAGCAGTTACCTGGACAGGGGAGAGACCCAGTACTTC
>TRBJ2-7|NA|TRBD1|TRBV29-1
CSVIGQVYEQYF
TGCAGCGTTATCGGACAGGTTTACGAGCAGTACTTC
>TRBJ2-5|few|NA|TRBV4-3
CASSPDSAGRTGTQYF
TGCGCCAGCAGCCCTGACTCCGCGGGGCGAACAGGGACCCAGTACTTC
>TRBJ2-3|NA|TRBD2|TRBV29-1
CSVDGVAGENTDTQYF
TGCAGCGTTGATGGCGTGGCGGGGGAGAACACAGATACGCAGTATTTT
>TRBJ2-7|few|NA|TRBV3-1
CASSQEVLPTYEQYF
TGTGCCAGCAGCCAAGAAGTGCTGCCTACCTACGAGCAGTACTTC
>TRBJ1-2|NA|NA|TRBV20-1
CSATDRRDYGYIF
TGCAGTGCTACCGACCGCCGAGACTATGGCTACATCTTC
>TRBJ2-7|NA|NA|TRBV4-3
CTSSQRTDYEQYF
TGCACCAGCAGCCAACGGACAGACTACGAGCAGTACTTC
>TRBJ2-7|NA|NA|TRBV11-2
CASSLAAQNYEQYF
TGTGCCAGCAGCTTAGCGGCCCAGAACTACGAGCAGTACTTC
>TRBJ2-3|NA|TRBD2|TRBV11-1
CASSLAPGLAGGNPSTDTQYF
TGTGCCAGCAGCTTAGCTCCAGGACTAGCGGGGGGAAATCCTAGCACAGATACGCAGTATTTT
>TRBJ2-5|few|NA|TRBV5-1
CASSPGAGQETQYF
TGCGCCAGCAGCCCAGGGGCCGGCCAAGAGACCCAGTACTTC
>TRBJ2-7|NA|NA|TRBV10-3
CATESGTSYEQYF
TGTGCCACGGAATCCGGGACATCCTACGAGCAGTACTTC
>TRBJ1-4|NA|NA|TRBV12-5
CASGLVLGPSNEKLFF
TGTGCTAGTGGTTTGGTACTAGGGCCGTCGAATGAAAAACTGTTTTTT
>TRBJ2-7|few|TRBD2|TRBV2
CASSVLAGKSSYEQYF
TGTGCCAGCAGTGTACTAGCGGGGAAGAGCTCCTACGAGCAGTACTTC